These 6 T cell receptor beta chains originate from one sample sequenced in a study of cytomegalovirus exposure and HLA in healthy donors. Amplification used 60 Vbeta primers and 13 Jbeta primers. TCRdb's table, derived via immunoSEQ multiplex PCR, lists solely in-frame clones and lacks some. The sample has roughly 130,000 clones; 66% are singletons. Sequencing input: PBMCs. Receptors originate from a woman aged 60-75 years in good health and CMV-seronegative.

This chain joins TRBV5-1 and TRBJ2-5, with 11 bases fitting TRBD2. CDR1 is SGHRS and CDR2 is YFSETQ in the germline V gene. The CDR3 has 17 residues. V lost 2 bases, J lost 2 bases, and 8 bases stayed unmatched. The CDR3 coding sequence is TGCGCCAGCAGCTTTGCGGCTAGCGGGGGGTTACAAGAGACCCAGTACTTC. It encodes CASSFAASGGLQETQYF.

The J gene is TRBJ2-3, the V gene TRBV19, with 9 bases matching TRBD2. CDR1 and CDR2 from the germline V gene are LNHDA and SQIVND (reference sequence). The CDR3 spans 18 residues. Losses at the gene ends were 3 bases for V and 5 bases for J; bases not matched to a gene: 15. CDR3 nucleotide sequence: TGTGCCAGTAGTATGACAGCAGTTGGCGGGAGGGCGGGAGATACGCAGTATTTT. Protein product: CASSMTAVGGRAGDTQYF.

The rearrangement links TRBV19 to TRBJ1-5; a weak D match, TRBD1 (5 bases). From germline, CDR1 is LNHDA and CDR2 SQIVND (reference sequence). CDR3 length: 14 residues. The V gene lost 7 bases and the J gene lost 1 base, with 11 bases spanning the gap. CDR3 nucleotides: TGTGCCAGTAATCCGACAGCAAGCAATCAGCCCCAGCATTTT. It yields the protein CASNPTASNQPQHF.

This chain uses TRBV7-8 with TRBJ1-1; D may be TRBD1 (5 bases). The CDR3 is 14 residues long. Germline lookup yields CDR1 SGHVS and CDR2 FQNEAQ. V gave up 4 bases and J gave up 1 base, with 10 bases separating them. Written as DNA, the CDR3 is TGTGCCAGCAGCTGGGGGGGGGAGAACACTGAAGCTTTCTTT. Protein: CASSWGGENTEAFF.

The gene calls are TRBV14 and TRBJ2-5, with a possible D match to TRBD1 (5 bases). The V gene's germline CDR1 is SGHDN and CDR2 FVKESK. V was clipped by 1 base and J by 1 base, with 13 bases between them. The CDR3 runs to 16 residues. CDR3 residues: CASSQGTLVFQETQYF. The CDR3 DNA sequence: TGTGCCAGCAGCCAAGGGACATTGGTATTCCAAGAGACCCAGTACTTC.

This chain uses TRBV6-6 with TRBJ1-2, with D possibly being TRBD1 (5 bases). This CDR3 region has 14 residues. Germline V lookup: CDR1 MNHNY, CDR2 SVGAGI (reference sequence). V lost 6 bases and J 5 bases, leaving 16 bases between the germline ends. The CDR3 coding sequence is TGTGCCAGCAGCAAACGGCGTGGGGCTTATGGCTACACCTTC. This translates into CASSKRRGAYGYTF.